The 27 T cell receptor beta chains reported below all come from one sample, sequenced in a study of shared clonotypes between healthy human individuals. As defined, naive CD8 cells were CD45RO-negative and positively selected for CCR7, with terminally differentiated effector memory CD45RA+ cells excluded. Here immunoSEQ multiplex PCR was the method, and the copy in TCRdb shows in-frame clones only, minus some. This sample has around 1.9 million clones, with approximately 94% found just once. The sequenced sample was naive CD8+ T cells from PBMCs. The receptors were sampled from a man between 18 and 35 years old in good health. Some clones in this sample may be carry-over from other donors' samples.

The chain carries TRBV28 and TRBJ2-7; D tentatively fits TRBD1 or TRBD2 (5 bases each). Germline values: CDR1 MDHEN, CDR2 SYDVKM. Trimming stripped 1 base from V and 0 bases from J, with 22 bases between. The CDR3 spans 19 residues. Here the CDR3 reads CASSLFGLGAGESSYEQYF. The CDR3 coding sequence is TGTGCCAGCAGTTTATTTGGACTTGGGGCCGGCGAGAGCTCCTACGAGCAGTACTTC.

This clone was observed once. V is TRBV11-3 and J is TRBJ2-7; D gene uncertain. The CDR3 length is 17 residues. Germline CDR1 and CDR2: SGHNT and YENEEA. The germline V and J ends were trimmed by 2 bases and 0 bases, with 17 bases remaining between them. DNA for the CDR3: TGTGCCAGCAGCTTAAATACAGCCGGAGCGAGCTCCTACGAGCAGTACTTC. Protein product: CASSLNTAGASSYEQYF.

This clone was counted a few times. The chain employs TRBV7-3 and TRBJ2-2; D perhaps matches TRBD2 (6 bases). V was shortened by 10 bases and J by 3 bases, with 12 bases between the two germline ends. This CDR3 is 13 amino acids long. In germline, CDR1 is SGHTA, CDR2 FQGTGA. Here the CDR3 DNA reads TGTGCCACGGGACCGGGGGACACCGGGGAGCTGTTTTTT. It translates to CATGPGDTGELFF.

The chain carries TRBV28 and TRBJ1-4; D remains ambiguous. The V gene lost 2 bases and the J gene lost 14 bases, with 12 bases spanning the gap. Germline V gene sequence: CDR1 MDHEN, CDR2 SYDVKM. The CDR3 is 12 residues long. The CDR3 DNA sequence: TGTGCCAGCAGTTTACTTCCCGGATCTCTGTTTTTT. Protein product: CASSLLPGSLFF.

V is TRBV29-1 and J is TRBJ2-3, with D maybe TRBD2 (5 bases). The CDR3 is 16 residues long. Per germline, CDR1 SQVTM and CDR2 ANQGSEA. V lost 7 bases and J lost 0, with 20 bases in between. The CDR3 DNA follows: TGCAGCGCCTTAGGACGACGGGATCGGAGCACAGATACGCAGTATTTT. This codes for CSALGRRDRSTDTQYF.

The chain has TRBV9 and TRBJ1-2; D may be TRBD1 (5 bases). The CDR3 has 17 amino acids. Trimming pared 4 bases from V and 2 bases from J, leaving 21 bases between. The V gene's germline CDR1 is SGDLS and CDR2 YYNGEE. CDR3 bases: TGTGCCAGCAGCTTAAAGGGACGGACCACCGCCAACTATGGCTACACCTTC. Translating it yields CASSLKGRTTANYGYTF.

This rearrangement joins TRBV6-4 to TRBJ2-7; no clear D. CDR1 MRHNA and CDR2 SNTAGT come from the germline V gene. Trimming took 0 bases from V and 11 from J, leaving 17 bases between them. The CDR3 sequence is 14 residues long. CDR3 protein: CASSDSIRDTIKYF. For the CDR3, the DNA is TGTGCCAGCAGTGACTCGATACGAGACACGATCAAGTACTTC.

A single count supports this clone. J is TRBJ2-7 and V is TRBV29-1; tentative D call: TRBD1 (6 bases). The CDR3 extends over 12 amino acids. The V gene's germline CDR1 is SQVTM and CDR2 ANQGSEA. Trimming cost V 5 bases and J 5 bases, with 13 bases left between them. The CDR3 coding sequence is TGCAGCGTTCTTCAGGGGACCCACGAGCAGTACTTC. Translated: CSVLQGTHEQYF.

The chain joins TRBV2 to TRBJ2-1, with D possibly being TRBD2 (5 bases). Germline assignment: CDR1 SNHLY and CDR2 FYNNEI. This CDR3 region has 16 residues. V gave up 3 bases and J gave up 7 bases, with 19 bases separating them. As DNA, the CDR3 is TGTGCCAGCAGTGAGGACGTCCGAGCGGCCCCAAATGAGCAGTTCTTC. Its protein is CASSEDVRAAPNEQFF. Based on the CDR3 plus reference TRBV2 and TRBJ2-1, the full variable domain is EPEVTQTPSHQVTQMGQEVILRCVPISNHLYFYWYRQILGQKVEFLVSFYNNEISEKSEIFDDQFSVERPDGSNFTLKIRSTKLEDSAMYFCASSEDVRAAPNEQFFGPGTRLTVL.

The gene calls are TRBV27 and TRBJ1-2; D gene unclear. The CDR3 length is 13 residues. The germline V and J ends were trimmed by 7 bases and 1 base, with 10 bases remaining between them. Germline-derived CDR1 and CDR2 are MNHEY and SMNVEV (reference sequence). The CDR3 bases are TGTGCCAGCATGGGGAGCTTTAACTATGGCTACACCTTC. Translating gives CASMGSFNYGYTF.

V gene TRBV7-9 combines with J gene TRBJ2-7; 11 nucleotides agree with TRBD2. Trimming cost V 5 bases and J 0 bases; bases outside gene matches: 6. The CDR3 spans 16 residues. Germline V gene lookup returns CDR1 SEHNR and CDR2 FQNEAQ (reference sequence). The CDR3 nucleotides read TGTGCCAGCAGCAAGAGACTAGCGGGGAACTCCTACGAGCAGTACTTC. Residues: CASSKRLAGNSYEQYF.

This chain uses TRBV7-9 with TRBJ2-3, with D tentatively TRBD2 (5 bases). Germline V CDR1 and CDR2: SEHNR, FQNEAQ (reference sequence). Trimming pared 4 bases from V and 6 bases from J, leaving 14 bases between. CDR3 length equals 14 residues. For the CDR3, the DNA is TGTGCCAGCAGCTCTTGGGAGTCCGGGGATACGCAGTATTTT. Protein sequence: CASSSWESGDTQYF.

V gene TRBV7-2 combines with J gene TRBJ1-1; D is possibly TRBD1 (6 bases). There are 17 residues in the CDR3. The germline V gene has CDR1 SGHTA and CDR2 FQGNSA. V gave up 1 base and J gave up 2 bases, with 17 bases separating them. This chain's CDR3 is CASSLVTGYTLNTEAFF. The CDR3 DNA sequence: TGTGCCAGCAGCTTAGTGACAGGATATACTCTAAACACTGAAGCTTTCTTT.

V gene TRBV5-4 combines with J gene TRBJ2-3, with 7 bases lining up with TRBD1. Germline CDR1 SGHNT, CDR2 YYREEE (reference sequence). This CDR3 is built from 15 residues. V lost 4 bases to trimming and J lost 1 base; unmatched junction nucleotides: 6. The chain's CDR3 is CASSREGAGTDTQYF. Written as DNA, the CDR3 is TGTGCCAGCAGCCGTGAGGGGGCGGGCACAGATACGCAGTATTTT.

The rearrangement links TRBV11-2 to TRBJ2-7; D may be TRBD1 or TRBD2 (5 bases each). Germline CDR1 SGHAT, CDR2 FQNNGV. V lost 1 base and J lost 5, with 12 bases in between. This CDR3 is 14 amino acids long. The CDR3 loop reads CASSLGGMRHEQYF. CDR3 nucleotide sequence: TGTGCCAGCAGCTTAGGGGGGATGCGGCACGAGCAGTACTTC.

The chain links TRBV5-6 to TRBJ2-5; tentatively, D is TRBD1 (5 bases). Germline V gene lookup returns CDR1 SGHDT and CDR2 YYEEEE. This CDR3 is built from 13 residues. V lost 2 bases to trimming and J lost 5 bases, with 10 bases between them. In DNA, the CDR3 is TGTGCCAGCAGCTTCGGCAAGGGGGAGACCCAGTACTTC. Residues: CASSFGKGETQYF.

This chain connects TRBV6-4 to TRBJ1-1, with TRBD1 as a possible D gene (5 bases). V lost 3 bases to trimming and J lost 5 bases, with 13 bases between them. CDR1 and CDR2 from the germline V gene are MRHNA and SNTAGT. CDR3 length: 14 amino acids. CDR3 in DNA: TGTGCCAGCAGTGAAACAGGTCGAGGGACTGAAGCTTTCTTT. Protein product: CASSETGRGTEAFF.

The gene calls are TRBV2 and TRBJ2-7; D is unclear. This CDR3 comprises 15 residues. The germline V gene encodes CDR1 SNHLY and CDR2 FYNNEI. Trimming pared 2 bases from V and 4 bases from J, leaving 15 bases between. The DNA for the CDR3 is TGTGCCAGCAGTGAACGAGCCCGGCAGCCATACGAGCAGTACTTC. It specifies CASSERARQPYEQYF.

This chain uses TRBV9 with TRBJ2-4; D is possibly TRBD1 (5 bases). Trimming left V 0 bases short and J 7 bases short, with 11 bases between. The CDR3 runs to 14 residues. The germline CDR1 and CDR2 sequences are SGDLS and YYNGEE. Here the CDR3 DNA reads TGTGCCAGCAGCGTAGGTTCAGGGCGGAACATTCAGTACTTC. Protein sequence: CASSVGSGRNIQYF.

The chain couples TRBV10-3 to TRBJ2-7; 11 positions agree with TRBD2. J lost 3 bases, V lost 2 bases, and 6 bases had no gene match. Per germline, CDR1 ENHRY and CDR2 SYGVKD. The CDR3 runs 16 residues. CDR3: CAISEPGTSGLYEQYF. CDR3 in DNA: TGTGCCATCAGTGAGCCCGGGACTAGCGGACTCTACGAGCAGTACTTC.

This clone appeared a single time. The V and J genes are TRBV7-9 and TRBJ1-4; D is undetermined. In germline, CDR1 is SEHNR, CDR2 FQNEAQ (reference sequence). CDR3 length: 16 residues. The ends were cut back, 5 bases at V and 6 bases at J, with 19 bases in the middle. CDR3 residues: CASSPLGLGSYEKLFF. The CDR3 region has the DNA TGTGCCAGCAGCCCGCTTGGTTTGGGGAGCTATGAAAAACTGTTTTTT.

This clone was detected only once. The same CDR3 also results from other DNA sequences found in this sample. The rearrangement joins TRBV6-6 to TRBJ2-7; D gene ambiguous. V lost 6 bases, J lost 3 bases, and 6 bases lay in between. CDR3 length equals 11 residues. Looked up from germline, CDR1 is MNHNY and CDR2 is SVGAGI (reference sequence). The CDR3 loop reads CASRGSYEQYF. CDR3 bases: TGTGCCAGCAGGGGCAGCTACGAGCAGTACTTC.

The chain carries TRBV5-6 and TRBJ2-7; 13 bases align to TRBD2. The CDR3 contains 17 residues. The V gene's germline CDR1 is SGHDT and CDR2 YYEEEE. J lost 1 base, V lost 4 bases, and 8 bases had no gene match. Here the CDR3 DNA reads TGTGCCAGCAGCCCCGGGACTAGCGGGACGATATCCTACGAGCAGTACTTC. It codes for CASSPGTSGTISYEQYF.

Only one count was recorded for this clone. This chain uses TRBV6-1 with TRBJ2-1, with D tentatively TRBD2 (6 bases). The V gene lost 11 bases and the J gene lost 4 bases, with 18 bases spanning the gap. The CDR3 sequence is 14 residues long. Germline V gives CDR1 MNHNS, CDR2 SASEGT. The CDR3 DNA is TGTGCCGGAAAACCGGGACTTAGTTACAATGAGCAGTTCTTC. Encoded protein: CAGKPGLSYNEQFF.

For this clone: The same CDR3 arises from other DNA sequences in this sample as well. V is TRBV7-9 and J is TRBJ2-5; no firm D call. The germline V and J ends were trimmed by 1 base and 5 bases, with 8 bases remaining between them. In germline, CDR1 is SEHNR, CDR2 FQNEAQ (reference sequence). The CDR3 contains 13 residues. The CDR3 loop reads CASSLDEEETQYF. The CDR3 DNA is TGTGCCAGCAGCTTAGATGAGGAGGAGACCCAGTACTTC.

On this clone: The same CDR3 can be traced to other DNA sequences in this sample. The chain is built from TRBV30 and TRBJ1-1, with D possibly being TRBD1 (5 bases). CDR1 and CDR2 (germline): GTSNPN, SVGIG (reference sequence). V was clipped by 0 bases and J by 5 bases, with 10 bases between them. The CDR3 loop spans 13 amino acids. CDR3 sequence reads: CAWSVTGGTEAFF. CDR3 nucleotide sequence: TGTGCCTGGAGTGTAACCGGGGGAACTGAAGCTTTCTTT.

The chain joins TRBV7-8 to TRBJ1-2, with 8 positions matching TRBD1. This CDR3 has 17 residues. The trim removed 1 base at V and 4 bases at J, leaving 11 bases unmatched. Germline lookup yields CDR1 SGHVS and CDR2 FQNEAQ. The CDR3 bases are TGTGCCAGCAGCTTAGTTCTCGGCGGACAGGGACTCTATGGCTACACCTTC. It encodes CASSLVLGGQGLYGYTF. The full variable domain, with the rest looked up from reference TRBV7-8 and TRBJ1-2, is GAGVSQSPRYKVAKRGQDVALRCDPISGHVSLFWYQQALGQGPEFLTYFQNEAQLDKSGLPSDRFFAERPEGSVSTLKIQRTQQEDSAVYLCASSLVLGGQGLYGYTFGSGTRLTVV.